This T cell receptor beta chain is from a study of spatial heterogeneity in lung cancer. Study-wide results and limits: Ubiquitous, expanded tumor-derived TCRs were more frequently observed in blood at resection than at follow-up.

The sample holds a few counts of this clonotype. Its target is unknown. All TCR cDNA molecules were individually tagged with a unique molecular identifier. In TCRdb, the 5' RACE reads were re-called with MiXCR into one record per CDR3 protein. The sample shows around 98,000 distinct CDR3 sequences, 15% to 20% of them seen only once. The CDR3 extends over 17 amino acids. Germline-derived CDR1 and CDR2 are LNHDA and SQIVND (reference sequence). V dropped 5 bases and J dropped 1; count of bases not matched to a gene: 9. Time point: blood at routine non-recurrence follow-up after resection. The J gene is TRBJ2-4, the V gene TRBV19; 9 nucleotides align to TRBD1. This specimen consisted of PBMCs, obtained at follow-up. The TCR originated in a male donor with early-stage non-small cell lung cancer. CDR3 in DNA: TGTGCCAGTAGTGCCCTACAGGGGGCGGCGGCCAAAAACATTCAGTACTTC. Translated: CASSALQGAAAKNIQYF. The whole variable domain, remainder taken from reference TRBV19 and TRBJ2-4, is DGGITQSPKYLFRKEGQNVTLSCEQNLNHDAMYWYRQDPGQGLRLIYYSQIVNDFQKGDIAEGYSVSREKKESFPLTVTSAQKNPTAFYLCASSALQGAAAKNIQYFGAGTRLSVL.